The T cell receptor (beta chain) under discussion was sequenced for a study of cytomegalovirus exposure and HLA in healthy donors. Produced via immunoSEQ multiplex PCR; TCRdb's table is partial and in-frame only. The data show roughly 230,000 clones, about 90% seen once. General study findings and limits: In vitro work confirmed that a few CMV-associated chains recognize CMV antigens. First-cohort TCR clusters tended to co-occur in the roughly 120 validation repertoires, a later analysis found.

As to this clone: Its antigen remains unknown.

With 5 bases clipped from V and 4 bases from J, the junction kept 10 bases outside the gene matches. Germline assignment: CDR1 SGHVS and CDR2 FQNEAQ. This CDR3 is 17 amino acids long. Sequencing input: PBMCs. The chain is built from TRBV7-8 and TRBJ2-1; 11 nucleotides match TRBD2. The origin of this receptor is a woman aged 25-40 years in good health and CMV-seronegative. CDR3 sequence reads: CASSPDRLAGWYNEQFF. The CDR3 region has the DNA TGTGCCAGCAGCCCCGACCGACTAGCGGGATGGTACAATGAGCAGTTCTTC.